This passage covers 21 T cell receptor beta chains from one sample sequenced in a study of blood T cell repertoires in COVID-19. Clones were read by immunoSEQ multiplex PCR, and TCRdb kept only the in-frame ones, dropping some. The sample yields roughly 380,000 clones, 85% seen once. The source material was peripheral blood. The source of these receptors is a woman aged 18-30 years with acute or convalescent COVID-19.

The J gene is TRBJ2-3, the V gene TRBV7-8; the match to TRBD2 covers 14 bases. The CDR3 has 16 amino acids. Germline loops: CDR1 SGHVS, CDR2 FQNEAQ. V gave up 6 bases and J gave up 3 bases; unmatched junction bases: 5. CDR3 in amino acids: CASRAGTSGSTDTQYF. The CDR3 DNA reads TGTGCCAGCAGGGCGGGGACTAGCGGGAGTACAGATACGCAGTATTTT.

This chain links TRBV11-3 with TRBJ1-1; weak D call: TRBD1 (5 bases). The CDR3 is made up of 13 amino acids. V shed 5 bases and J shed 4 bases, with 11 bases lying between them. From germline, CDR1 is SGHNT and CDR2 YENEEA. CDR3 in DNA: TGTGCCAGCAGCGCTCAGGGAAGCACTGAAGCTTTCTTT. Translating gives CASSAQGSTEAFF.

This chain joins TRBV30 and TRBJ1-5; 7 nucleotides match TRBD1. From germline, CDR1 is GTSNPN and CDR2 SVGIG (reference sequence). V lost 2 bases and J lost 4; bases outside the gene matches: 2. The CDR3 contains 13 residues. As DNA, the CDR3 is TGTGCCTGGAGTCAGGGGGGAAATCAGCCCCAGCATTTT. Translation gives CAWSQGGNQPQHF. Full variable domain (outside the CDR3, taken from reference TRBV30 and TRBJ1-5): SQTIHQWPATLVQPVGSPLSLECTVEGTSNPNLYWYRQAAGRGLQLLFYSVGIGQISSEVPQNLSASRPQDRQFILSSKKLLLSDSGFYLCAWSQGGNQPQHFGDGTRLSIL.

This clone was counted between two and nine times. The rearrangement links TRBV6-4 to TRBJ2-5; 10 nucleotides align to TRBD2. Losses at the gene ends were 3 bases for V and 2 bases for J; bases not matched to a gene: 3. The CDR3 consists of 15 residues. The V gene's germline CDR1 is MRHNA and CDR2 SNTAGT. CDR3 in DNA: TGTGCCAGCAGTGAGGTAGCGGGGGGACAAGAGACCCAGTACTTC. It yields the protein CASSEVAGGQETQYF.

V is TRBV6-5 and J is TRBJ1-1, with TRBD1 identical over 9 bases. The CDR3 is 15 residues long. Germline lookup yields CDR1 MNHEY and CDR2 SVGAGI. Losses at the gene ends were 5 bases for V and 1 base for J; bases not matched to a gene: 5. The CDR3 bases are TGTGCCAGCAGTAGGGACAGGGTACAGAACACTGAAGCTTTCTTT. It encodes CASSRDRVQNTEAFF.

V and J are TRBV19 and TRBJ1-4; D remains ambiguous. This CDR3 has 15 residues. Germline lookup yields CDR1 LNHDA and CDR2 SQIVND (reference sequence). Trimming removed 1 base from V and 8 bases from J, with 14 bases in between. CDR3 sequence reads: CASSIVFLENEKLFF. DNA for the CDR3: TGTGCCAGTAGTATAGTGTTCTTAGAAAACGAAAAACTGTTTTTT.

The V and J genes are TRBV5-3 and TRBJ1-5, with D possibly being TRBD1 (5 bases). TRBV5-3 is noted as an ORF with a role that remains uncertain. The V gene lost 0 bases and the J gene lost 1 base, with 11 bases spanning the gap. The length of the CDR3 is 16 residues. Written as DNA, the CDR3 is TGTGCCAGAAGCTTGGTTTCAGGGCGCAGCAATCAGCCCCAGCATTTT. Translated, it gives CARSLVSGRSNQPQHF.

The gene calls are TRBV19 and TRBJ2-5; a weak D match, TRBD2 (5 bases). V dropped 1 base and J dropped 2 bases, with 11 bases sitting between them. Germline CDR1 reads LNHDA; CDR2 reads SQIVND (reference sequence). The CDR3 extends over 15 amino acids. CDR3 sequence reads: CASSIGGSGQETQYF. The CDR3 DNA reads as TGTGCCAGTAGTATAGGAGGAAGCGGACAAGAGACCCAGTACTTC.

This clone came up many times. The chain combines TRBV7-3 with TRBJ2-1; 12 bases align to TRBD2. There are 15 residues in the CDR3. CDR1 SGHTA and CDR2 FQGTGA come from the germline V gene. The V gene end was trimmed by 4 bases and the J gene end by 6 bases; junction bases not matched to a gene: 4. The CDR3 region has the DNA TGTGCCAGCAGCTCCAGACTAGCGGGAGTCAATGAGCAGTTCTTC. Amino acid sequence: CASSSRLAGVNEQFF. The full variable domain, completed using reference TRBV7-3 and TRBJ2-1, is GAGVSQTPSNKVTEKGKYVELRCDPISGHTALYWYRQSLGQGPEFLIYFQGTGAADDSGLPNDRFFAVRPEGSVSTLKIQRTERGDSAVYLCASSSRLAGVNEQFFGPGTRLTVL.

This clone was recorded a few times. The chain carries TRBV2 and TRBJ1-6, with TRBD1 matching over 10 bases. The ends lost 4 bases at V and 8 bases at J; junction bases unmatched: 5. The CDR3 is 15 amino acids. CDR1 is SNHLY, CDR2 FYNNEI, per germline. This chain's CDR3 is CASSVLGTGDSPLHF. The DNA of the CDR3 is TGTGCCAGCAGTGTCCTCGGGACAGGGGATTCACCCCTCCACTTT.

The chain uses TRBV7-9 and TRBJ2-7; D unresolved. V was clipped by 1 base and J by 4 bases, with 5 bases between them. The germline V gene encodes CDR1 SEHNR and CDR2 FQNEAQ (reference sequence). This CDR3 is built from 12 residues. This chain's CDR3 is CASSLGQYEQYF. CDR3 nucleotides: TGTGCCAGCAGCTTAGGCCAGTACGAGCAGTACTTC.

CDR3 protein: CASSKDGGPYGYTF. The CDR3 DNA is TGTGCCAGCAGTAAAGACGGAGGACCTTATGGCTACACCTTC. V gene TRBV28 combines with J gene TRBJ1-2, with D unresolved. The germline V gene encodes CDR1 MDHEN and CDR2 SYDVKM. The CDR3 runs to 14 residues. V gave up 5 bases and J gave up 5 bases, with 15 bases separating them.

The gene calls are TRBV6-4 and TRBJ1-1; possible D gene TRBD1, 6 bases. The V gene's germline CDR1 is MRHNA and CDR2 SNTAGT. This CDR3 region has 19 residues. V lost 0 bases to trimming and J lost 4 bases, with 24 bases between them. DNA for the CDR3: TGTGCCAGCAGTGACTCGATCTCCGGACAGTCTTTTATGGGCACTGAAGCTTTCTTT. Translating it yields CASSDSISGQSFMGTEAFF.

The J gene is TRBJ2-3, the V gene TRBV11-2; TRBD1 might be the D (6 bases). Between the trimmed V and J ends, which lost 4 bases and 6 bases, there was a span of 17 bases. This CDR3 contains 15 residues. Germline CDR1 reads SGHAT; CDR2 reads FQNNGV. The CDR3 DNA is TGTGCCAGCAGCTCGGCAGGGGCCCGAGGGGATACGCAGTATTTT. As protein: CASSSAGARGDTQYF.

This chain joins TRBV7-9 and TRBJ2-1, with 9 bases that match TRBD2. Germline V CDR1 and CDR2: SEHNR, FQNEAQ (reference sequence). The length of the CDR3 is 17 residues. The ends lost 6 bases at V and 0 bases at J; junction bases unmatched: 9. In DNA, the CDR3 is TGTGCCAGCAGGTCCTGGCGGGGGGGGAGCTCCTACAATGAGCAGTTCTTC. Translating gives CASRSWRGGSSYNEQFF.

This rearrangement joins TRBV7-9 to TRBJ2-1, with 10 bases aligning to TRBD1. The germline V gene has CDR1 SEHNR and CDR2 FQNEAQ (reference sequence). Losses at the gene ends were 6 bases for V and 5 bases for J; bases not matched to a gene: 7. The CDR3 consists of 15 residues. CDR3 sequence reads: CASSYGTGENNEQFF. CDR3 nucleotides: TGTGCCAGCAGTTACGGGACAGGGGAGAACAATGAGCAGTTCTTC.

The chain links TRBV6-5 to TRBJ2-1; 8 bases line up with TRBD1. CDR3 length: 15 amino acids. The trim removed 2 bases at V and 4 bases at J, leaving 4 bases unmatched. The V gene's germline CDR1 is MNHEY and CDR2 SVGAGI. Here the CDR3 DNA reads TGTGCCAGCAGTTACGACAGGGGCCAGTACAATGAGCAGTTCTTC. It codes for CASSYDRGQYNEQFF.

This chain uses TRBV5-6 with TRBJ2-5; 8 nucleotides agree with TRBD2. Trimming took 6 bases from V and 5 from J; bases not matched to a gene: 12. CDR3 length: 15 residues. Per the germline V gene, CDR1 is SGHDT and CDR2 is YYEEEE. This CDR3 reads CASTLTGTSVETQYF. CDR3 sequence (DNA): TGTGCCAGCACCCTTACGGGGACTAGTGTGGAGACCCAGTACTTC.

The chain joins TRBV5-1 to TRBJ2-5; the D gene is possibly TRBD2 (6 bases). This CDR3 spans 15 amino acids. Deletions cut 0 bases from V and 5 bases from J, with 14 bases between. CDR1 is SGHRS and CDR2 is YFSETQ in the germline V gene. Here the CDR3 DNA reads TGCGCCAGCAGCTTGGCCACGGGAGCTGGGGAGACCCAGTACTTC. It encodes CASSLATGAGETQYF.

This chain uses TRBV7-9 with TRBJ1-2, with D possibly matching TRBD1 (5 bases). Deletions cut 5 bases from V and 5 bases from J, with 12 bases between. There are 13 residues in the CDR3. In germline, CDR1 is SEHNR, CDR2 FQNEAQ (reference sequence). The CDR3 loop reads CASSHAGQYGYTF. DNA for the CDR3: TGTGCCAGCAGCCACGCGGGGCAGTATGGCTACACCTTC.

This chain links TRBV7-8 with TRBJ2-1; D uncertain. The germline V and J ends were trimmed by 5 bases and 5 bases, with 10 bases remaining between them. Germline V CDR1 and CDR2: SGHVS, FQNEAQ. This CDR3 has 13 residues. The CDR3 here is CASSPTSNNEQFF. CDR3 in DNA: TGTGCCAGCAGCCCGACTTCAAACAATGAGCAGTTCTTC.